The source of this TCR beta chain is a study of blood T cell repertoires in COVID-19. Background on the study: Donors in the United States, Italy and Spain gave samples during acute or convalescent COVID-19. Sources were T cells, B-cell-depleted T cells, or PBMCs; the material itself was cDNA or gDNA.

Per the authors' pipeline: Nucleated cell counts were estimated from reference gene primer amplification. Using immunoSEQ multiplex PCR, the repertoire was profiled, and TCRdb retains in-frame clones only, with some absent. V, J and clone size are those of that table, while D and trimming were read from the DNA. The sample records approximately 150,000 clones, about 92% being singletons. Germline V gene data show CDR1 as MNHNS and CDR2 as SASEGT. The junction had 4 bases not matched to a gene; V was cut back by 0 bases and J by 0 bases. There are 17 residues in the CDR3. Sequencing input: peripheral blood. The TCR was taken from a human donor in a cohort sampled during active COVID-19. V and J are TRBV6-1 and TRBJ2-1, with 8 bases that match TRBD2. CDR3 sequence: CASSEARAGGSYNEQFF. CDR3 nucleotides: TGTGCCAGCAGTGAAGCGAGGGCGGGGGGCTCCTACAATGAGCAGTTCTTC.